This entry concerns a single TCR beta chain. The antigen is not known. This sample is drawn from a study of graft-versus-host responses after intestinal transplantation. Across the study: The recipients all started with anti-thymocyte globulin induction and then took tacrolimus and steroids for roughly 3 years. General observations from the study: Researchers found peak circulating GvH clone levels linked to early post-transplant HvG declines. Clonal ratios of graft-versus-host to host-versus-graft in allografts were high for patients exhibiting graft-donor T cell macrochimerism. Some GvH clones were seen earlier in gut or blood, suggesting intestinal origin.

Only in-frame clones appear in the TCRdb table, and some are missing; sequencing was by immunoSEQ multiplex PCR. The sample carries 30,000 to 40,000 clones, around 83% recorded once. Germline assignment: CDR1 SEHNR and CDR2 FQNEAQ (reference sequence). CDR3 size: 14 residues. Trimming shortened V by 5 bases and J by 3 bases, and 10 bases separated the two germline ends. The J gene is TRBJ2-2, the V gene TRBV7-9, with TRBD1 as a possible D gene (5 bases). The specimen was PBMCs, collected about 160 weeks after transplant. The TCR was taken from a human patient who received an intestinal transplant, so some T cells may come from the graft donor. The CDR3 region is CASSPTVYTGELFF. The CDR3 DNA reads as TGTGCCAGCAGCCCGACAGTTTACACCGGGGAGCTGTTTTTT.